This T cell receptor beta chain was obtained from a study of cytomegalovirus exposure and HLA in healthy donors. Study at large: When 350 to 500 donors were genotyped, approximately 80% of them were found to fall in the Caucasian-associated ancestry cluster.

PCR used 60 Vbeta primers and 13 Jbeta primers. The table came from immunoSEQ multiplex PCR; TCRdb's copy has only in-frame clones and leaves some out. The repertoire holds roughly 110,000 clones, with 55% to 85% as singletons. The V gene end was trimmed by 6 bases and the J gene end by 4 bases; junction bases not matched to a gene: 1. From germline, CDR1 is LNHDA and CDR2 SQIVND (reference sequence). The CDR3 covers 14 residues. Study-level points and caveats: It was 150 or so TCR beta chains that were listed as cytomegalovirus-associated. The authors considered a cluster of highly shared sequence variants likely to be a sequencing artifact. TCR beta sequences reportedly predicted most subjects' HLA-A and HLA-B alleles accurately.

A note on this clone: Its antigen is as yet unknown.

This chain uses TRBV19 with TRBJ2-2; 11 bases line up with TRBD1. Input material: PBMCs. The clonotype originates from a man aged 30 to 39 in good health and CMV-seronegative. CDR3 sequence: CASSGTGGTGELFF. CDR3 nucleotide sequence: TGTGCCAGTAGCGGGACAGGGGGCACCGGGGAGCTGTTTTTT.